The 10 T cell receptor beta chains below come from one sample, sequenced in a study of technical replicates of blood from a few donors. Data came from immunoSEQ multiplex PCR; TCRdb stores just in-frame clones and leaves some out. The sample includes 90,000 to 100,000 clones, 90% to 96% of them seen just once. The source material was T cells isolated from PBMCs. These receptors originate from a human donor in good health.

The rearrangement links TRBV30 to TRBJ2-7, with D possibly being TRBD2 (5 bases). Germline V gives CDR1 GTSNPN, CDR2 SVGIG (reference sequence). V lost 3 bases to trimming and J lost 2 bases, with 17 bases between them. This CDR3 spans 15 amino acids. The CDR3 DNA sequence: TGTGCCTGGAGCGCCCGGGGAGCCAGAGCCTACGAGCAGTACTTC. Residues: CAWSARGARAYEQYF.

V gene TRBV11-3 combines with J gene TRBJ2-5, with D perhaps matching TRBD1 (6 bases). The CDR3 totals 14 residues. The ends were cut back, 4 bases at V and 2 bases at J, with 11 bases in the middle. CDR1 and CDR2 (germline): SGHNT, YENEEA. The CDR3, as DNA: TGTGCCAGCAGCTCGATCAGGGGTCAAGAGACCCAGTACTTC. It encodes CASSSIRGQETQYF. Supplemented by reference TRBV11-3 and TRBJ2-5, the full variable domain reads EAGVVQSPRYKIIEKKQPVAFWCNPISGHNTLYWYLQNLGQGPELLIRYENEEAVDDSQLPKDRFSAERLKGVDSTLKIQPAELGDSAVYLCASSSIRGQETQYFGPGTRLLVL.

The chain recombines TRBV14 with TRBJ2-5; 9 bases line up with TRBD2. The CDR3 has 15 amino acids. The junction had 8 bases not matched to a gene; V was cut back by 4 bases and J by 5 bases. CDR1 is SGHDN and CDR2 is FVKESK in the germline V gene. The CDR3 coding sequence is TGTGCCAGCAGCCCCCTTTTAGCGGGGGTGGAGACCCAGTACTTC. It specifies CASSPLLAGVETQYF.

The V and J genes are TRBV6-1 and TRBJ2-7; possibly TRBD1 for D (5 bases). CDR3 length equals 14 residues. Trimming stripped 6 bases from V and 7 bases from J, with 19 bases between. Per the germline V gene, CDR1 is MNHNS and CDR2 is SASEGT. The CDR3: CASSLRLDSLEQYF. The DNA of the CDR3 is TGTGCCAGCAGCCTCAGGCTAGACAGTCTGGAGCAGTACTTC.

CDR3 nucleotide sequence: TGTGCCAGCTCACCGCTCGAAGGGAGCCCCTACGAGCAGTACTTC. It is translated as CASSPLEGSPYEQYF. The gene calls are TRBV18 and TRBJ2-7; possible D gene TRBD2, 5 bases. This CDR3 spans 15 amino acids. V shed 3 bases and J shed 2 bases, with 14 bases lying between them. The germline V gene encodes CDR1 KGHSH and CDR2 LQKENI.

This clone was seen once. The V and J genes are TRBV28 and TRBJ1-1, with a weak D call TRBD1 (5 bases). This CDR3 region has 18 residues. V dropped 6 bases and J dropped 3 bases, with 26 bases sitting between them. Germline CDR1 and CDR2: MDHEN and SYDVKM. The CDR3: CASRASFLKGVADTEAFF. The CDR3 DNA sequence: TGTGCCAGCAGGGCCTCGTTCCTTAAAGGGGTGGCGGACACTGAAGCTTTCTTT.

The V call is TRBV9, the J call TRBJ1-1; D not resolved. CDR1 SGDLS and CDR2 YYNGEE come from the germline V gene. V was clipped by 0 bases and J by 0 bases, with 9 bases between them. This CDR3 has 15 amino acids. CDR3 residues: CASSVAGGLNTEAFF. The CDR3 nucleotides are TGTGCCAGCAGCGTAGCGGGAGGGTTGAACACTGAAGCTTTCTTT.

J is TRBJ1-5 and V is TRBV6-6; TRBD1 agrees at 8 bases. The CDR3 contains 14 residues. Germline V CDR1 and CDR2: MNHNY, SVGAGI (reference sequence). Losses at the gene ends were 8 bases for V and 6 bases for J; bases not matched to a gene: 9. The CDR3: CASRGAGGFQPQHF. The CDR3 DNA sequence: TGTGCCAGCCGGGGGGCAGGGGGCTTTCAGCCCCAGCATTTT.

The chain couples TRBV7-8 to TRBJ2-2, with 10 bases fitting TRBD1. The germline V gene encodes CDR1 SGHVS and CDR2 FQNEAQ. Unmatched junction bases numbered 8, after V lost 5 bases and J lost 5 bases. The CDR3 has 16 residues. CDR3 nucleotide sequence: TGTGCCAGCAGCAAGGGACAGGGGTTTGGGACCGGGGAGCTGTTTTTT. This translates into CASSKGQGFGTGELFF.

The chain recombines TRBV7-9 with TRBJ1-2; D not certain. The CDR3 is 15 amino acids. Germline values: CDR1 SEHNR, CDR2 FQNEAQ (reference sequence). The V end was cut by 5 bases, the J end by 4 bases, with 17 bases between. The CDR3 region has the DNA TGTGCCAGCAGCCCCGAGGTCGAGGGAAGCTATGGCTACACCTTC. As protein: CASSPEVEGSYGYTF. Based on the CDR3 plus reference TRBV7-9 and TRBJ1-2, the full variable domain is DTGVSQNPRHKITKRGQNVTFRCDPISEHNRLYWYRQTLGQGPEFLTYFQNEAQLEKSRLLSDRFSAERPKGSFSTLEIQRTEQGDSAMYLCASSPEVEGSYGYTFGSGTRLTVV.